The clone carrying this T cell receptor (beta chain) was counted at least ten times. The antigen is undetermined. The data derive from a study of molecular identifiers for immune sequencing clone quantification. Per germline, CDR1 SGHTA and CDR2 FQGNSA. Between the trimmed V and J ends, which lost 6 bases and 4 bases, there was a span of 14 bases. This CDR3 is built from 14 residues. When naive CD8 T cells were sorted, they were gated as CD8+CD4-CCR7+CD45RA+. The study's findings and limits: Identical TCR molecules can share a barcode, and this sharing could underestimate highly expanded clone sizes. Spiked TCR RNA from one Jurkat cell reportedly showed up when mixed among approximately 990,000 naive cells.

As previously described, bulk TCR libraries were made using listed TCR primers. One entry per CDR3 protein results from TCRdb running MiXCR on the PCR reads. The table records 600,000 to 650,000 distinct CDR3 sequences, 20% of them present only once. The source material was naive CD8+ T cells from blood, with Jurkat cell RNA spiked in. Subset: FACS-sorted CD8+CD4-CCR7+CD45RA+ naive T cells. This TCR derives from a human donor in good health. Some libraries in this study had Jurkat cell RNA spiked in. V and J are TRBV7-2 and TRBJ2-3; D gene unclear. Here the CDR3 reads CASSHVALPDTQYF. CDR3 sequence (DNA): TGTGCCAGCAGTCATGTGGCTTTACCAGATACGCAGTATTTT.